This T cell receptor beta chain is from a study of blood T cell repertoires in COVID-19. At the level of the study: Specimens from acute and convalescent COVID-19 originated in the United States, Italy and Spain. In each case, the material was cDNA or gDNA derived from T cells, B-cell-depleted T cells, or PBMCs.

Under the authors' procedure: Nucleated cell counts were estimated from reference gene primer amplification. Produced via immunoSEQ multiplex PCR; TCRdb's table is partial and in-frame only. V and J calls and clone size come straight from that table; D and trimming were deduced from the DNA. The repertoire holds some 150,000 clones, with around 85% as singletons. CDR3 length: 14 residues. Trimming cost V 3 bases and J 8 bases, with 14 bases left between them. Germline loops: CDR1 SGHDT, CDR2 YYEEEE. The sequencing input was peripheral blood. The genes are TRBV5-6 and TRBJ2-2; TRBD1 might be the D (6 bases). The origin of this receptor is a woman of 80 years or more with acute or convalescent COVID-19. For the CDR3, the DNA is TGTGCCAGCAGCTCAGGGGTTCGGTCTGGGGAGCTGTTTTTT. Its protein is CASSSGVRSGELFF.